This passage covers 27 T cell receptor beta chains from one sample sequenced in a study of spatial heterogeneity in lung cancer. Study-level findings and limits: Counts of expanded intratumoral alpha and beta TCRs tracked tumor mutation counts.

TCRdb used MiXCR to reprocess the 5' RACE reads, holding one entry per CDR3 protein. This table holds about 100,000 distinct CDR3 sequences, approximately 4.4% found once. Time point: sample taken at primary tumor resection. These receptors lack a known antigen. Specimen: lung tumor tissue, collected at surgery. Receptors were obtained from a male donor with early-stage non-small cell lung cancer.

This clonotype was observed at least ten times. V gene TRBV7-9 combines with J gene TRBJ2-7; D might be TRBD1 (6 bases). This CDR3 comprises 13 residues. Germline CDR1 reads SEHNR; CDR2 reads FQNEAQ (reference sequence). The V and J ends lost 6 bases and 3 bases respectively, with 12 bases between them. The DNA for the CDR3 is TGTGCCAGCAGGGACCGGGACAACTACGAGCAGTACTTC. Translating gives CASRDRDNYEQYF. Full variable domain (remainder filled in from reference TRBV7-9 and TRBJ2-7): DTGVSQNPRHKITKRGQNVTFRCDPISEHNRLYWYRQTLGQGPEFLTYFQNEAQLEKSRLLSDRFSAERPKGSFSTLEIQRTEQGDSAMYLCASRDRDNYEQYFGPGTRLTVT.

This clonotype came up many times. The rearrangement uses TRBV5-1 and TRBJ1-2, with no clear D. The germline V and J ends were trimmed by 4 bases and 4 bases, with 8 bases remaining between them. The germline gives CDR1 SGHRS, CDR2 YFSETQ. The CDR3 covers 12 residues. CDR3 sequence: CASSPDTYGYTF. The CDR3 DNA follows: TGCGCCAGCAGCCCTGACACCTATGGCTACACCTTC.

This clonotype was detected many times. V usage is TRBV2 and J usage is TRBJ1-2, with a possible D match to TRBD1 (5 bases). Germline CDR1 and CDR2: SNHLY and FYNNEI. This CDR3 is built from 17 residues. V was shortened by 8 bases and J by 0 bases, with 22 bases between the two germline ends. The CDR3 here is CASWGVSDGASNYGYTF. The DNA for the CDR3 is TGTGCCAGCTGGGGCGTTTCCGACGGAGCCTCTAACTATGGCTACACCTTC.

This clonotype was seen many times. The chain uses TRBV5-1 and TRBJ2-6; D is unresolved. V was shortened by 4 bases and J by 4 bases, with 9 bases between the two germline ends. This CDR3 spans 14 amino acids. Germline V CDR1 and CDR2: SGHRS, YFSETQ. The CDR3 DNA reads TGCGCCAGCAGCCCCACCGGCGGGGCCAACGTCCTGACTTTC. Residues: CASSPTGGANVLTF.

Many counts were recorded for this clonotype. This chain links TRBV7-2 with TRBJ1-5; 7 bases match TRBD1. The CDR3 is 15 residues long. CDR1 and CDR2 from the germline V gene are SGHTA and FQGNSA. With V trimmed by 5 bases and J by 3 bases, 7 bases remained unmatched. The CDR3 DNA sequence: TGTGCCAGCAGCCTACGACAGGGCACCAATCAGCCCCAGCATTTT. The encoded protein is CASSLRQGTNQPQHF.

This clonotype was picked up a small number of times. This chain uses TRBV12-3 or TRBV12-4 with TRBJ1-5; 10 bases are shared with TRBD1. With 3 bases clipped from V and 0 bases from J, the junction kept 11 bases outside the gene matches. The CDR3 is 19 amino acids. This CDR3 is CASSFSGTGVLYSNQPQHF. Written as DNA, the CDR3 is TGTGCCAGCAGTTTCTCCGGGACAGGGGTTTTGTATAGCAATCAGCCCCAGCATTTT.

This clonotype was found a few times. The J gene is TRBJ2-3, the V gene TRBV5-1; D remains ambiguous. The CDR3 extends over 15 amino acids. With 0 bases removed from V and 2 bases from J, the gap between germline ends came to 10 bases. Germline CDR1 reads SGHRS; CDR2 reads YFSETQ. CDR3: CASSLASLITDTQYF. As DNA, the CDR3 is TGCGCCAGCAGCTTGGCCTCGTTGATCACAGATACGCAGTATTTT.

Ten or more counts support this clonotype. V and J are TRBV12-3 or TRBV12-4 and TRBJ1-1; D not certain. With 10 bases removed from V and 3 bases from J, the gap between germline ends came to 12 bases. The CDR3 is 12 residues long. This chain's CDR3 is CATRAGDTEAFF. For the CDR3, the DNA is TGTGCCACTCGGGCCGGCGACACTGAAGCTTTCTTT.

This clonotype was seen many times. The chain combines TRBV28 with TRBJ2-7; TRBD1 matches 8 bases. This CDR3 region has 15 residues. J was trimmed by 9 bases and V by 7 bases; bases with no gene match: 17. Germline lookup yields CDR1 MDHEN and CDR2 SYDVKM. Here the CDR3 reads CASTSHRGSFGWQYF. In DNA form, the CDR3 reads TGTGCCAGCACCTCACACAGGGGGAGTTTTGGTTGGCAGTACTTC.

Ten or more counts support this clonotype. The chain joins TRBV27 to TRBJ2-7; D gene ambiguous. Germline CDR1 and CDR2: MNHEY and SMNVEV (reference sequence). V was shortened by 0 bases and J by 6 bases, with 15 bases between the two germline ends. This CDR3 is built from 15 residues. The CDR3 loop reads CASSLSVGWLSEQYF. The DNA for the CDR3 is TGTGCCAGCAGTTTATCTGTAGGGTGGTTGAGCGAGCAGTACTTC.

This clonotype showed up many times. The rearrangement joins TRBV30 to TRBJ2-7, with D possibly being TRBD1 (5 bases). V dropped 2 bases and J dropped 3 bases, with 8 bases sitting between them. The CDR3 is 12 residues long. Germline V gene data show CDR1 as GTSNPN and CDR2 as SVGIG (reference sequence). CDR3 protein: CAWSQGSYEQYF. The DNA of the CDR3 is TGTGCCTGGAGTCAGGGAAGCTACGAGCAGTACTTC.

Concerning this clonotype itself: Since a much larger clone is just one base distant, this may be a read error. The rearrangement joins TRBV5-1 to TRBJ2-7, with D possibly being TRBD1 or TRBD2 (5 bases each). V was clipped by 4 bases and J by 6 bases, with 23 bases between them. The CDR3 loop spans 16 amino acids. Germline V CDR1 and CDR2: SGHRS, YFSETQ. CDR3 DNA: TGCGCCAGCAGCGGCCACCAGGGACCCAGCCTTTTCGAGCAGTACTTC. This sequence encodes CASSGHQGPSLFEQYF.

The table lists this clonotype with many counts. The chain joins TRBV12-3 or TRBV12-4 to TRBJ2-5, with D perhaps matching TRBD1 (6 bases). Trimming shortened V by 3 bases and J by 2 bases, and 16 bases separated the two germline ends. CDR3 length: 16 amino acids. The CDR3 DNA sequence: TGTGCCAGCAGTTTCCAGGGACACGCGATTCAAGAGACCCAGTACTTC. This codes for CASSFQGHAIQETQYF.

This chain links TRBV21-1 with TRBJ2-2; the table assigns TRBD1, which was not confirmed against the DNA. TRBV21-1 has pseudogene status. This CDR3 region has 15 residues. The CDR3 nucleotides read TGTGCCAGCAGCAATCGGGATCCGAACACCGGGGAGCTGTTTTTT. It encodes CASSNRDPNTGELFF.

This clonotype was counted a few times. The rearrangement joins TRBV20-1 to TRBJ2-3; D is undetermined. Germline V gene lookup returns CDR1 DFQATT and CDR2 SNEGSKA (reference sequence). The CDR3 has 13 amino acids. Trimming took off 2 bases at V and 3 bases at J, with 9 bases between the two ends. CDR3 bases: TGCAGTGCTAGACTAGACGTGACAGATACGCAGTATTTT. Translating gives CSARLDVTDTQYF.

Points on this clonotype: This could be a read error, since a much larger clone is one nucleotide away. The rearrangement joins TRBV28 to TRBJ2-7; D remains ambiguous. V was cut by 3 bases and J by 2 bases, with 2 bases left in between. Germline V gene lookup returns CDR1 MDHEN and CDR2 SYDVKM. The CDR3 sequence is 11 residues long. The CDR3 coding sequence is TGTGCCAGCAGTTTTACCTACGAGCAGTACTTC. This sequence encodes CASSFTYEQYF.

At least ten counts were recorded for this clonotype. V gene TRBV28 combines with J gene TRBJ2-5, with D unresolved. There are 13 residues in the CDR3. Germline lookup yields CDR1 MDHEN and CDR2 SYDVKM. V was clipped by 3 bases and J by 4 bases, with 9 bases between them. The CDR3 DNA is TGTGCCAGCAGTTTTCCCCCGGTAGAGACCCAGTACTTC. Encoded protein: CASSFPPVETQYF. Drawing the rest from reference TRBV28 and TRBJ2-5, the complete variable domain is DVKVTQSSRYLVKRTGEKVFLECVQDMDHENMFWYRQDPGLGLRLIYFSYDVKMKEKGDIPEGYSVSREKKERFSLILESASTNQTSMYLCASSFPPVETQYFGPGTRLLVL.

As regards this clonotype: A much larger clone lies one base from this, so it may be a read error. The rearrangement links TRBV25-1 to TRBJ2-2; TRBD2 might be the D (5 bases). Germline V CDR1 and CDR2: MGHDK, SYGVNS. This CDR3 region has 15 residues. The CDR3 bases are TGTGCCAGCAGTGATACTAGAGCGAACACCGGGGAGCTGTTATTT. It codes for CASSDTRANTGELLF. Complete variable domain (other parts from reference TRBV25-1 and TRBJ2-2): EADIYQTPRYLVIGTGKKITLECSQTMGHDKMYWYQQDPGMELHLIHYSYGVNSTEKGDLSSESTVSRIRTEHFPLTLESARPSHTSQYLCASSDTRANTGELLFGEGSRLTVL.

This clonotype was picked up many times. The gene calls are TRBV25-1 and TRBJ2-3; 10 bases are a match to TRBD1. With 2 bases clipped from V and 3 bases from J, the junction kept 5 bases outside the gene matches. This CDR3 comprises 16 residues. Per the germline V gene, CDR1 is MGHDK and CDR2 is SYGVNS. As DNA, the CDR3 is TGTGCCAGCAGTGAAGGTTCGGACAGGGGGACAGATACGCAGTATTTT. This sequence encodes CASSEGSDRGTDTQYF. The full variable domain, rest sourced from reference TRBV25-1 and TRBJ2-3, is EADIYQTPRYLVIGTGKKITLECSQTMGHDKMYWYQQDPGMELHLIHYSYGVNSTEKGDLSSESTVSRIRTEHFPLTLESARPSHTSQYLCASSEGSDRGTDTQYFGPGTRLTVL.

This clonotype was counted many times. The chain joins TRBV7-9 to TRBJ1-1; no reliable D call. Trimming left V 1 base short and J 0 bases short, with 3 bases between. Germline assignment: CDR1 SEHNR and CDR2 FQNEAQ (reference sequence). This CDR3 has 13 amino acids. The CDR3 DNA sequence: TGTGCCAGCAGCTTAGAGGTGAACACTGAAGCTTTCTTT. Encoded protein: CASSLEVNTEAFF.

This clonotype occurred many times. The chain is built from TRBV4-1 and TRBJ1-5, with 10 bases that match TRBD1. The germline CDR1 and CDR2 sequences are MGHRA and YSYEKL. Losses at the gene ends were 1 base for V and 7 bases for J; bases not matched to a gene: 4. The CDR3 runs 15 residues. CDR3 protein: CASSQAGTGVQPQHF. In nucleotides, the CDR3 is TGCGCCAGCAGCCAAGCCGGGACAGGGGTCCAGCCCCAGCATTTT.

CDR3 sequence (DNA): TGCAGTGCTAGCGACGGGACAGGGGGCCGATGGTCGGGCAATCAGCCCCAGCATTTT. Translating it yields CSASDGTGGRWSGNQPQHF. The chain carries TRBV20-1 and TRBJ1-5; 12 bases are a match to TRBD1. CDR1 is DFQATT, CDR2 SNEGSKA, per germline (reference sequence). The CDR3 is 19 residues long. The V gene end was trimmed by 3 bases and the J gene end by 2 bases; junction bases not matched to a gene: 14.

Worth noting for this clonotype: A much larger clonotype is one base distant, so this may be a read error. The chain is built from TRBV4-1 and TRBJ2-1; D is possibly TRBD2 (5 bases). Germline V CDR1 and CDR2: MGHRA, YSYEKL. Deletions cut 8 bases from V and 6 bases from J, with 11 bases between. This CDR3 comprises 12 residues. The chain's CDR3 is CASRASPNEQFF. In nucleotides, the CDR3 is TGCGCCAGCCGGGCTAGCCCCAATGAGCAGTTCTTC.

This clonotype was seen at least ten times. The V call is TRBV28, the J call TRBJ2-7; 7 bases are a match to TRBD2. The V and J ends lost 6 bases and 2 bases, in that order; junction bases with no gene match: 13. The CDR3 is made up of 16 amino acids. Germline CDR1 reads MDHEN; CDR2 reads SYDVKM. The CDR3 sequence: CASSPWGRALAYEQYF. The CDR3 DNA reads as TGTGCCAGCAGCCCCTGGGGGAGGGCCCTCGCCTACGAGCAGTACTTC.

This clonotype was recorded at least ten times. The CDR3 region is CASTSHEGQVYTGELFF. CDR3 bases: TGTGCCAGCACTTCTCATGAGGGACAGGTCTACACCGGGGAGCTGTTTTTT. The J gene is TRBJ2-2, the V gene TRBV6-5; 8 nucleotides match TRBD1. The CDR3 sequence is 17 residues long. Germline V gene sequence: CDR1 MNHEY, CDR2 SVGAGI. The ends lost 7 bases at V and 3 bases at J; junction bases unmatched: 13.

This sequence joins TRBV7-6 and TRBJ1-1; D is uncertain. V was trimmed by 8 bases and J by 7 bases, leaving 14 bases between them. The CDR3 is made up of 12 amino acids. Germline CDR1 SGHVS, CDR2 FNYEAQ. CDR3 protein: CASGVGFGEAFF. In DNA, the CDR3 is TGTGCCAGCGGCGTGGGGTTTGGTGAAGCTTTCTTT.

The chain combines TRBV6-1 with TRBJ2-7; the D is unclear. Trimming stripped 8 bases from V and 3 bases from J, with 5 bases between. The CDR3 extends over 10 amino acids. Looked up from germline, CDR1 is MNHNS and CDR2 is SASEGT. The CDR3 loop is CASAIYEQYF. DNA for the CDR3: TGTGCCAGCGCAATCTACGAGCAGTACTTC.